This TCR beta chain was identified in a study of PD-1 blockade in classical Hodgkin lymphoma. Each patient's relapse followed autologous stem cell transplantation, and brentuximab vedotin exposure varied. Overall study results and limits: Baseline TCR diversity was reportedly lower in newly diagnosed patients than in healthy donors. It was reported as lower still in relapsed/refractory patients. TCR diversity rose significantly by C4D1 in CD4+ but not CD8+ cells.

With regard to this clone: Its antigen is still unknown.

V lost 4 bases and J 2 bases, leaving 10 bases between the germline ends. The CDR3 extends over 14 amino acids. CDR1 and CDR2 (germline): SGHDT, YYEEEE. The table came from immunoSEQ multiplex PCR; TCRdb's copy has only in-frame clones and leaves some out. The data show 55,000 to 80,000 clones, with 90% to 95% seen just once and approximately 8% held by the top ten. The TCR originated in a human donor with classical Hodgkin lymphoma. Source: peripheral blood mononuclear cells (PBMCs), taken at baseline. V gene TRBV5-6 combines with J gene TRBJ2-1, with D unresolved. The CDR3 spells CASSIPTPYNEQFF. Here the CDR3 DNA reads TGTGCCAGCAGCATCCCGACGCCCTACAATGAGCAGTTCTTC.